These 32 T cell receptor beta chains came from one sample sequenced in a study of cytomegalovirus exposure and HLA in healthy donors. Primers: 60 Vbeta forward and 13 Jbeta reverse. Sequenced by immunoSEQ multiplex PCR; TCRdb stores in-frame clones only, minus some. The table has fewer than 200,000 clones, around 79% seen once. Sequences were obtained from PBMCs. The receptors stem from a man aged 40-49 years in good health and CMV-seronegative.

The rearrangement uses TRBV5-1 and TRBJ2-5; D unresolved. V gave up 4 bases and J gave up 1 base, with 14 bases separating them. The germline CDR1 and CDR2 sequences are SGHRS and YFSETQ. This CDR3 has 15 amino acids. This chain's CDR3 is CASSPNEQFQETQYF. The CDR3, as DNA: TGCGCCAGCAGCCCCAACGAGCAATTCCAAGAGACCCAGTACTTC.

The V call is TRBV27, the J call TRBJ1-6; the match to TRBD1 covers 7 bases. V gave up 2 bases and J gave up 11 bases; unmatched junction bases: 9. The germline V gene has CDR1 MNHEY and CDR2 SMNVEV (reference sequence). This CDR3 is 15 amino acids long. The CDR3 sequence is CASSLTRQGQAPLHF. For the CDR3, the DNA is TGTGCCAGCAGTTTAACTCGACAGGGCCAGGCACCCCTCCACTTT.

The chain employs TRBV9 and TRBJ2-3; TRBD2 matches at 10 bases. Germline assignment: CDR1 SGDLS and CDR2 YYNGEE. The CDR3 loop spans 15 amino acids. V lost 0 bases to trimming and J lost 6 bases; unmatched junction nucleotides: 4. CDR3 protein: CASSVELAGSDTQYF. The DNA for the CDR3 is TGTGCCAGCAGCGTAGAACTAGCGGGGTCTGATACGCAGTATTTT.

The chain has TRBV28 and TRBJ1-5, with unresolved D. The CDR3 runs 11 residues. Trimming took off 5 bases at V and 5 bases at J, with 4 bases between the two ends. From germline, CDR1 is MDHEN and CDR2 SYDVKM. The DNA of the CDR3 is TGTGCCAGCAGTATAGATCAGCCCCAGCATTTT. Its protein is CASSIDQPQHF.

This clone has only one observation. The chain combines TRBV27 with TRBJ1-5, with D perhaps matching TRBD1 (6 bases). There are 13 residues in the CDR3. CDR1 MNHEY and CDR2 SMNVEV come from the germline V gene (reference sequence). V lost 5 bases and J lost 3, with 8 bases in between. CDR3: CASSGQFNQPQHF. The CDR3 DNA sequence: TGTGCCAGCAGTGGACAGTTCAATCAGCCCCAGCATTTT.

This sequence joins TRBV9 and TRBJ2-1, with a tentative D call TRBD2 (5 bases). Germline-derived CDR1 and CDR2 are SGDLS and YYNGEE. Trimming stripped 4 bases from V and 8 bases from J, with 22 bases between. The length of the CDR3 is 16 residues. DNA of the CDR3: TGTGCCAGCAGCCCCTGGAGGATGAGCGGCCCGTATGAGCAGTTCTTC. Its translation is CASSPWRMSGPYEQFF.

V usage is TRBV7-2 and J usage is TRBJ2-7; D is ambiguous. V was cut by 5 bases and J by 2 bases, with 7 bases left in between. The CDR3 covers 12 residues. Germline assignment: CDR1 SGHTA and CDR2 FQGNSA. This CDR3 reads CASSHSPYEQYF. For the CDR3, the DNA is TGTGCCAGCAGCCACTCCCCCTACGAGCAGTACTTC.

The chain is built from TRBV6-5 and TRBJ1-1, with 8 positions matching TRBD1. CDR1 is MNHEY and CDR2 is SVGAGI in the germline V gene. The ends lost 5 bases at V and 11 bases at J; junction bases unmatched: 4. The CDR3 is made up of 11 amino acids. CDR3 bases: TGTGCCAGCAGTCACGGGACAGGCGCTTTCTTT. It codes for CASSHGTGAFF.

The V and J genes are TRBV10-1 and TRBJ2-3; D ambiguous. Germline V lookup: CDR1 WNHNN, CDR2 SYGVQD (reference sequence). This CDR3 contains 15 residues. Between the trimmed V and J ends, which lost 2 bases and 0 bases, there was a span of 9 bases. CDR3 sequence reads: CASSEGWASTDTQYF. DNA of the CDR3: TGCGCCAGCAGTGAGGGGTGGGCGAGCACAGATACGCAGTATTTT.

This clone appeared once. The rearrangement joins TRBV11-1 to TRBJ2-7; 7 bases map to TRBD1. Germline loops: CDR1 SGHAT, CDR2 FQDESV (reference sequence). V shed 0 bases, J shed 2 bases, and the junction held 4 bases outside the gene matches. The CDR3 is made up of 15 amino acids. CDR3 nucleotide sequence: TGTGCCAGCAGCTTAGCGGGGGACAGTACCTACGAGCAGTACTTC. It codes for CASSLAGDSTYEQYF.

The chain joins TRBV10-2 to TRBJ1-3, with D maybe TRBD1 (6 bases). This CDR3 spans 15 amino acids. CDR1 WSHSY and CDR2 SAAADI come from the germline V gene. V gave up 4 bases and J gave up 9 bases, with 19 bases separating them. CDR3 amino acids: CASSAQGFSGGTIYF. DNA of the CDR3: TGCGCCAGCAGTGCACAGGGTTTCTCTGGGGGCACCATATATTTT.

The chain links TRBV9 to TRBJ2-6, with D maybe TRBD2 (5 bases). Trimming took off 3 bases at V and 0 bases at J, with 10 bases between the two ends. In germline, CDR1 is SGDLS, CDR2 YYNGEE. The CDR3 sequence is 16 residues long. CDR3 in amino acids: CASSGMGSSGANVLTF. The CDR3 nucleotides read TGTGCCAGCAGCGGGATGGGGAGCTCTGGGGCCAACGTCCTGACTTTC.

V usage is TRBV6-5 and J usage is TRBJ1-3; weak D call: TRBD1 (5 bases). V lost 8 bases and J 0 bases, leaving 8 bases between the germline ends. CDR3 length equals 13 residues. Germline assignment: CDR1 MNHEY and CDR2 SVGAGI. DNA for the CDR3: TGTGCCAGCGGGGGGGTCTCTGGAAACACCATATATTTT. Translation: CASGGVSGNTIYF.

This chain connects TRBV4-3 to TRBJ2-7; D uncertain. This CDR3 region has 12 residues. The germline V gene has CDR1 LGHNA and CDR2 YSLEER. V shed 1 base and J shed 6 bases, with 7 bases lying between them. CDR3 nucleotides: TGCGCCAGCAGCCAAGGGGCCGGCGAGCAGTACTTC. Its translation is CASSQGAGEQYF.

The CDR3 DNA follows: TGCGCCAGCAGCTCGCAGGGGGTTAGCGCGGGTGTTGTCGACAATGAGCAGTTCTTC. It yields the protein CASSSQGVSAGVVDNEQFF. The J gene is TRBJ2-1, the V gene TRBV5-1; 7 bases line up with TRBD1. CDR1 is SGHRS and CDR2 is YFSETQ in the germline V gene. With 3 bases clipped from V and 5 bases from J, the junction kept 20 bases outside the gene matches. This CDR3 region has 19 residues. Together with reference TRBV5-1 and TRBJ2-1, the CDR3 gives the full variable domain: KAGVTQTPRYLIKTRGQQVTLSCSPISGHRSVSWYQQTPGQGLQFLFEYFSETQRNKGNFPGRFSGRQFSNSRSEMNVSTLELGDSALYLCASSSQGVSAGVVDNEQFFGPGTRLTVL.

On this clone: One end of the junction does not line up with germline, which may come from a read error. The rearrangement uses TRBV15 and TRBJ1-1; the D is unclear. This CDR3 comprises 14 residues. The germline V gene encodes CDR1 LNHNV and CDR2 YYDKDF (reference sequence). For the CDR3, the DNA is TGTGCCACCAGCAGAGATCACTTGAATACTGAAGCTTTCTTT. Protein sequence: CATSRDHLNTEAFF.

The V gene is TRBV6-6, the J gene TRBJ1-2; D not resolved. This CDR3 contains 15 residues. Trimming removed 10 bases from V and 0 bases from J, with 18 bases in between. In germline, CDR1 is MNHNY, CDR2 SVGAGI (reference sequence). CDR3 amino acids: CANFWEQTANYGYTF. Here the CDR3 DNA reads TGTGCCAATTTTTGGGAGCAGACCGCTAACTATGGCTACACCTTC.

The chain joins TRBV27 to TRBJ1-6; TRBD1 agrees at 9 bases. Germline-derived CDR1 and CDR2 are MNHEY and SMNVEV (reference sequence). The CDR3 extends over 13 amino acids. J gave up 14 bases and V 4 bases, and 6 bases lay outside the gene matches. The CDR3 sequence: CASSWDRAQTLHF. The DNA for the CDR3 is TGTGCCAGCAGTTGGGACAGGGCTCAGACCCTCCACTTT.

V is TRBV29-1 and J is TRBJ2-3; TRBD2 matches at 8 bases. The germline CDR1 and CDR2 sequences are SQVTM and ANQGSEA. With 5 bases clipped from V and 6 bases from J, the junction kept 10 bases outside the gene matches. The CDR3 runs to 14 residues. The CDR3: CSVSQRGLWDTQYF. In DNA form, the CDR3 reads TGCAGCGTTTCCCAGCGGGGGCTTTGGGATACGCAGTATTTT.

This clone turned up a few times. The genes are TRBV2 and TRBJ2-1; 9 positions agree with TRBD1. The CDR3 spans 15 residues. V lost 5 bases, J lost 1 base, and 3 bases stayed unmatched. Germline values: CDR1 SNHLY, CDR2 FYNNEI. Written as DNA, the CDR3 is TGTGCCAGCAGTTCCGGGACAGGGTCCTACAATGAGCAGTTCTTC. Translated, it gives CASSSGTGSYNEQFF.

This clone is a singleton in its sample. The chain couples TRBV29-1 to TRBJ2-7; TRBD1 agrees at 11 bases. CDR1 SQVTM and CDR2 ANQGSEA come from the germline V gene. The CDR3 consists of 16 residues. The ends lost 0 bases at V and 6 bases at J; junction bases unmatched: 10. The CDR3 bases are TGCAGCGTTGAAGATTTAAGGACAGGGGGCTTCGGCGAGCAGTACTTC. Its translation: CSVEDLRTGGFGEQYF.

The chain uses TRBV30 and TRBJ1-1; 8 bases are a match to TRBD1. This CDR3 is built from 15 residues. The germline V gene encodes CDR1 GTSNPN and CDR2 SVGIG (reference sequence). Trimming at V came to 3 bases and at J to 4 bases, leaving 10 bases not matched to a gene. The DNA of the CDR3 is TGTGCCTGGAGCGTGCCCGGGACAGGAGGCACTGAAGCTTTCTTT. Its protein product is CAWSVPGTGGTEAFF.

The sample holds a few counts of this clone. V and J are TRBV9 and TRBJ1-5; maybe TRBD1 (6 bases). Germline V gives CDR1 SGDLS, CDR2 YYNGEE. The CDR3 is made up of 15 amino acids. V was shortened by 0 bases and J by 2 bases, with 9 bases between the two germline ends. This chain's CDR3 is CASSVGAGGNQPQHF. The CDR3 DNA reads TGTGCCAGCAGCGTAGGAGCAGGGGGCAATCAGCCCCAGCATTTT.

The V and J genes are TRBV19 and TRBJ2-5, with no clear D. The V and J ends lost 1 base and 6 bases respectively, with 12 bases between them. CDR3 length: 14 residues. Germline V gives CDR1 LNHDA, CDR2 SQIVND (reference sequence). CDR3 sequence (DNA): TGTGCCAGTAGTATAGTTTCGAATGGGCAGACCCAGTACTTC. Protein: CASSIVSNGQTQYF.

The chain employs TRBV5-4 and TRBJ2-6; 8 bases fit TRBD1. V shed 3 bases, J shed 2 bases, and the junction held 1 base outside the gene matches. Germline loops: CDR1 SGHNT, CDR2 YYREEE (reference sequence). This CDR3 comprises 15 residues. CDR3 region: CASSSGGPGANVLTF. For the CDR3, the DNA is TGTGCCAGCAGCTCAGGGGGCCCTGGGGCCAACGTCCTGACTTTC.

V and J are TRBV6-1 and TRBJ1-6; D might be TRBD1 (6 bases). V lost 1 base, J lost 8 bases, and 9 bases lay in between. Germline V gene sequence: CDR1 MNHNS, CDR2 SASEGT. The CDR3 is made up of 14 amino acids. The CDR3 here is CASSEGDNDSPLHF. For the CDR3, the DNA is TGTGCCAGCAGTGAAGGGGACAATGATTCACCCCTCCACTTT.

CDR3 nucleotide sequence: TGTGCCAGTAGTGTCAAGTCCGGGACTGGGGCCAACGTCCTGACTTTC. This encodes CASSVKSGTGANVLTF. The chain uses TRBV19 and TRBJ2-6; TRBD2 is a possible D gene (5 bases). This CDR3 has 16 amino acids. In germline, CDR1 is LNHDA, CDR2 SQIVND (reference sequence). Trimming shortened V by 5 bases and J by 2 bases, and 13 bases separated the two germline ends.

The chain employs TRBV6-1 and TRBJ1-2, with a weak D call TRBD1 (6 bases). The CDR3 runs 14 residues. Looked up from germline, CDR1 is MNHNS and CDR2 is SASEGT. Trimming took off 10 bases at V and 4 bases at J, with 19 bases between the two ends. As DNA, the CDR3 is TGTGCCACCGAGACGGGAGGACAGCCCTATGGCTACACCTTC. Its translation: CATETGGQPYGYTF.

The chain combines TRBV13 with TRBJ2-1; weak D call: TRBD1 (7 bases). The CDR3 covers 16 residues. V lost 0 bases and J 7 bases, leaving 16 bases between the germline ends. Germline CDR1 reads PRHDT; CDR2 reads FYEKMQ (reference sequence). The CDR3 sequence: CASSLGSGGQLNEQFF. In DNA form, the CDR3 reads TGTGCCAGCAGCTTAGGGTCCGGGGGACAGCTAAATGAGCAGTTCTTC.

CDR3 nucleotide sequence: TGTGCCAGCAGCTTACCTCTCGGAAACACCATATATTTT. Translated: CASSLPLGNTIYF. V usage is TRBV7-9 and J usage is TRBJ1-3; no clear D gene. Trimming stripped 2 bases from V and 4 bases from J, with 6 bases between. The CDR3 covers 13 residues. The V gene's germline CDR1 is SEHNR and CDR2 FQNEAQ (reference sequence).

The rearrangement links TRBV18 to TRBJ2-7; tentative D call: TRBD1 (5 bases). Between the trimmed V and J ends, which lost 3 bases and 8 bases, there was a span of 17 bases. The length of the CDR3 is 14 residues. Germline assignment: CDR1 KGHSH and CDR2 LQKENI. CDR3: CASSPESDNPKQYF. CDR3 bases: TGTGCCAGCTCACCGGAATCGGACAACCCGAAGCAGTACTTC.

The rearrangement joins TRBV19 to TRBJ2-1; D unresolved. Germline CDR1 is LNHDA and CDR2 is SQIVND (reference sequence). The CDR3 is 13 amino acids. V lost 3 bases to trimming and J lost 7 bases, with 10 bases between them. The CDR3 bases are TGTGCCAGTAGTATTGGCCAGGTAAATGAGCAGTTCTTC. It encodes CASSIGQVNEQFF. The entire variable domain, with the rest obtained from reference TRBV19 and TRBJ2-1, is as follows: DGGITQSPKYLFRKEGQNVTLSCEQNLNHDAMYWYRQDPGQGLRLIYYSQIVNDFQKGDIAEGYSVSREKKESFPLTVTSAQKNPTAFYLCASSIGQVNEQFFGPGTRLTVL.